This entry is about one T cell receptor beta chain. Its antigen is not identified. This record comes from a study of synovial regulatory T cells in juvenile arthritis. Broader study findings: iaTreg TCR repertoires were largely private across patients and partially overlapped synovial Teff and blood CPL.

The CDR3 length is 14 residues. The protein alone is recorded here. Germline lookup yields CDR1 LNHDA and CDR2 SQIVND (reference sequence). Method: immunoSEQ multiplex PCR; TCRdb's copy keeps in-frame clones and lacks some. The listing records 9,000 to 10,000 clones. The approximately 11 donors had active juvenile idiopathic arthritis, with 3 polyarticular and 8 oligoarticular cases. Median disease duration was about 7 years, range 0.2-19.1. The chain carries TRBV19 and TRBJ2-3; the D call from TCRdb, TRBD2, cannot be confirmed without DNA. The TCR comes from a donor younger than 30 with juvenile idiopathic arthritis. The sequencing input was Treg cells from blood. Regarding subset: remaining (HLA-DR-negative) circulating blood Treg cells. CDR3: CASSSGFITDTQYF.